This TCR beta chain came from a study of T cell responses to AZD1222 COVID-19 vaccine. With 0 bases removed from V and 6 bases from J, the gap between germline ends came to 11 bases. Per germline, CDR1 SGDLS and CDR2 YYNGEE. The CDR3 spans 14 residues. Sequenced by immunoSEQ multiplex PCR; TCRdb stores in-frame clones only, minus some. The data show about 140,000 clones, about 92% seen once. Source: peripheral blood, taken after recovery from COVID-19. The clonotype was recovered from an adult who had recovered from COVID-19. The rearrangement joins TRBV9 to TRBJ2-3; D ambiguous. This CDR3 is CASSVARLADTQYF. The CDR3 DNA sequence: TGTGCCAGCAGCGTAGCCCGGTTGGCGGATACGCAGTATTTT.